Listed below are T cell receptor beta chains from one sample, sequenced in a study of blood T cell repertoires in COVID-19. Repertoires were generated with immunoSEQ multiplex PCR, while TCRdb's copy carries only in-frame clones and drops some. The data show approximately 61,000 clones, with about 86% seen just once and around 20% held by the top ten. The specimen sequenced was peripheral blood. The receptors shown here come from a woman of 80 years or more with active COVID-19. The CDR3 runs from the conserved cysteine through the conserved F or W. The order of the fields is CDR3 protein, J gene, V gene, D gene. D genes are given only for firm matches.

CDR3aa: CASSTPDSLFYDGYTF; j_gene: TRBJ1-2; v_gene: TRBV19; d_gene: -
CDR3aa: CASSEFRTAEKLFF; j_gene: TRBJ1-4; v_gene: TRBV6-1; d_gene: -
CDR3aa: CASQGTNTGELFF; j_gene: TRBJ2-2; v_gene: TRBV5-8; d_gene: -
CDR3aa: CASSLQGLGSYEQYF; j_gene: TRBJ2-7; v_gene: TRBV5-5; d_gene: -
CDR3aa: CASSLGGTGGIVETQYF; j_gene: TRBJ2-5; v_gene: TRBV7-2; d_gene: TRBD1
CDR3aa: CASSSRTSGPDTQYF; j_gene: TRBJ2-3; v_gene: TRBV7-2; d_gene: TRBD2
CDR3aa: CASSLRRLAGGNTDTQYF; j_gene: TRBJ2-3; v_gene: TRBV18; d_gene: TRBD2
CDR3aa: CASRVGYNEQFF; j_gene: TRBJ2-1; v_gene: TRBV5-1; d_gene: -
CDR3aa: CASSVEPQGSNQPQHF; j_gene: TRBJ1-5; v_gene: TRBV5-1; d_gene: -
CDR3aa: CASSLGQNQETQYF; j_gene: TRBJ2-5; v_gene: TRBV6-5; d_gene: TRBD1
CDR3aa: CASSLRGGSYEQYF; j_gene: TRBJ2-7; v_gene: TRBV28; d_gene: TRBD2
CDR3aa: CASSLLTDTQYF; j_gene: TRBJ2-3; v_gene: TRBV7-2; d_gene: -
CDR3aa: CASSVGRVETQYF; j_gene: TRBJ2-5; v_gene: TRBV9; d_gene: -
CDR3aa: CASSLVSGGANEQFF; j_gene: TRBJ2-1; v_gene: TRBV11-3; d_gene: TRBD2
CDR3aa: CASSRVPPGQGNTEAFF; j_gene: TRBJ1-1; v_gene: TRBV4-2; d_gene: TRBD1
CDR3aa: CASSYSSGGIYEQYF; j_gene: TRBJ2-7; v_gene: TRBV6-5; d_gene: TRBD2
CDR3aa: CASRSFYNEQFF; j_gene: TRBJ2-1; v_gene: TRBV6-6; d_gene: -
CDR3aa: CASSLDNRETYEQYF; j_gene: TRBJ2-7; v_gene: TRBV11-2; d_gene: -
CDR3aa: CASSLTSGFSYEQYF; j_gene: TRBJ2-7; v_gene: TRBV2; d_gene: TRBD2
CDR3aa: CASTGLNTGELFF; j_gene: TRBJ2-2; v_gene: TRBV9; d_gene: -
CDR3aa: CASSPPPQGIVVF; j_gene: TRBJ2-1; v_gene: TRBV18; d_gene: TRBD1
CDR3aa: CASSLWQSTDTQYF; j_gene: TRBJ2-3; v_gene: TRBV27; d_gene: -
CDR3aa: CASSFTSGGSADTQYF; j_gene: TRBJ2-3; v_gene: TRBV11-2; d_gene: TRBD2
CDR3aa: CASSEAYRGRGPEATQYF; j_gene: TRBJ2-5; v_gene: TRBV2; d_gene: TRBD1
CDR3aa: CASSSTGVNTGELFF; j_gene: TRBJ2-2; v_gene: TRBV11-3; d_gene: TRBD1
CDR3aa: CASSRDTNEQFF; j_gene: TRBJ2-1; v_gene: TRBV12-3/TRBV12-4; d_gene: -
CDR3aa: CASSQGAQAWKLFF; j_gene: TRBJ2-2; v_gene: TRBV5-1; d_gene: TRBD1
CDR3aa: CASRGRNDANEAFF; j_gene: TRBJ1-1; v_gene: TRBV10-3; d_gene: TRBD1
CDR3aa: CASSPRSGLAGISYEQYF; j_gene: TRBJ2-7; v_gene: TRBV3-1/TRBV3-2; d_gene: TRBD2
CDR3aa: CASSLLGGGSYEQYF; j_gene: TRBJ2-7; v_gene: TRBV4-2; d_gene: TRBD2
CDR3aa: CASSLAWQGGDTEAFF; j_gene: TRBJ1-1; v_gene: TRBV13; d_gene: -
CDR3aa: CASSGGVGQPQHF; j_gene: TRBJ1-5; v_gene: TRBV2; d_gene: -
CDR3aa: CASISGQSAGELFF; j_gene: TRBJ2-2; v_gene: TRBV19; d_gene: -
CDR3aa: CASTGLAGDLEQFF; j_gene: TRBJ2-1; v_gene: TRBV6-5; d_gene: TRBD2
CDR3aa: CATSDPRDSNEKLFF; j_gene: TRBJ1-4; v_gene: TRBV24-1; d_gene: TRBD1
CDR3aa: CASTSSTDTQYF; j_gene: TRBJ2-3; v_gene: TRBV5-1; d_gene: -
CDR3aa: CASSRTGTGNTEAFF; j_gene: TRBJ1-1; v_gene: TRBV5-1; d_gene: TRBD1
CDR3aa: CASSYRPNGEVGGYTF; j_gene: TRBJ1-2; v_gene: TRBV27; d_gene: -
CDR3aa: CASRPGEMDTEAFF; j_gene: TRBJ1-1; v_gene: TRBV5-1; d_gene: -
CDR3aa: CAIRGGVQGHTGELFF; j_gene: TRBJ2-2; v_gene: TRBV10-3; d_gene: -
CDR3aa: CASSQERGRRYGYTF; j_gene: TRBJ1-2; v_gene: TRBV3-1/TRBV3-2; d_gene: TRBD1
CDR3aa: CASSFEGGNSYEQYF; j_gene: TRBJ2-7; v_gene: TRBV12-1; d_gene: -
CDR3aa: CASSDHPSDRRSREQYF; j_gene: TRBJ2-7; v_gene: TRBV6-1; d_gene: TRBD1
CDR3aa: CASNRDRENYNEQFF; j_gene: TRBJ2-1; v_gene: TRBV21-1; d_gene: -
CDR3aa: CASSLTGLQGTEAFF; j_gene: TRBJ1-1; v_gene: TRBV7-2; d_gene: -
CDR3aa: CSVERDTSYEAFF; j_gene: TRBJ1-1; v_gene: TRBV29-1; d_gene: -
CDR3aa: CASSETSGVLAGELFF; j_gene: TRBJ2-2; v_gene: TRBV7-9; d_gene: TRBD2
CDR3aa: CASSLGPAGQGQTYGYTF; j_gene: TRBJ1-2; v_gene: TRBV11-2; d_gene: TRBD1
CDR3aa: CASSPGTSGSYNEQFF; j_gene: TRBJ2-1; v_gene: TRBV18; d_gene: TRBD2
CDR3aa: CASSLVLAGVGNEQFF; j_gene: TRBJ2-1; v_gene: TRBV7-2; d_gene: TRBD2
CDR3aa: CAWKNSVTQYF; j_gene: TRBJ2-5; v_gene: TRBV30; d_gene: -
CDR3aa: CASSLAVSGNYEQYF; j_gene: TRBJ2-7; v_gene: TRBV7-2; d_gene: -
CDR3aa: CASSSDRVGQETQYF; j_gene: TRBJ2-5; v_gene: TRBV5-1; d_gene: TRBD1